The next 15 T cell receptor beta chains were all read from a single sample in a study of technical replicates of blood from several donors. Data came from immunoSEQ multiplex PCR; TCRdb stores just in-frame clones and leaves some out. The sample shows about 88,000 clones, roughly 90% of them seen only once. Sequencing input: T cells isolated from PBMCs. The origin of the receptors is a human donor in good health.

This chain links TRBV5-6 with TRBJ2-7; 9 bases are a match to TRBD2. The V gene's germline CDR1 is SGHDT and CDR2 YYEEEE. The CDR3 runs to 16 residues. V was pared by 4 bases and J by 2 bases, with 10 bases of the junction left unmatched. CDR3 region: CASSHPRREGPYEQYF. The CDR3 coding sequence is TGTGCCAGCAGCCATCCGCGGCGGGAGGGCCCCTACGAGCAGTACTTC.

The V and J genes are TRBV29-1 and TRBJ2-1, with TRBD1 matching over 9 bases. The CDR3 runs 14 residues. The ends lost 7 bases at V and 2 bases at J; junction bases unmatched: 6. From germline, CDR1 is SQVTM and CDR2 ANQGSEA. CDR3 in DNA: TGCAGCGCCCGGGACAGGGCTGCCTACAATGAGCAGTTCTTC. This gives the protein CSARDRAAYNEQFF.

The chain has TRBV7-8 and TRBJ1-5; 12 positions agree with TRBD1. CDR1 and CDR2 (germline): SGHVS, FQNEAQ. V trimming: 4 bases; J trimming: 6 bases; junction bases outside the gene matches: 7. The CDR3 consists of 16 residues. CDR3 sequence reads: CASSSRDRGLLQPQHF. Here the CDR3 DNA reads TGTGCCAGCAGCTCCCGGGACAGGGGGCTGCTTCAGCCCCAGCATTTT.

J is TRBJ1-2 and V is TRBV9, with 10 bases that match TRBD1. The CDR3 length is 15 residues. With 4 bases clipped from V and 4 bases from J, the junction kept 7 bases outside the gene matches. The germline CDR1 and CDR2 sequences are SGDLS and YYNGEE. The chain's CDR3 is CASSSGTGDSYGYTF. The CDR3 bases are TGTGCCAGCAGCTCAGGGACAGGGGATAGCTATGGCTACACCTTC.

The chain uses TRBV14 and TRBJ2-2; TRBD2 agrees at 8 bases. The CDR3 extends over 18 amino acids. J lost 4 bases, V lost 4 bases, and 14 bases had no gene match. Germline-derived CDR1 and CDR2 are SGHDN and FVKESK. The CDR3: CASSLGTSVWEATGELFF. The CDR3 region has the DNA TGTGCCAGCAGCCTCGGGACTAGTGTTTGGGAAGCCACCGGGGAGCTGTTTTTT.

CDR3 DNA sequence: TGTGCCTGGAAGCTCGCGGGGCCCGCATCGACAGATACGCAGTATTTT. This codes for CAWKLAGPASTDTQYF. The chain combines TRBV30 with TRBJ2-3, with D perhaps TRBD2 (6 bases). The CDR3 extends over 16 amino acids. The V gene lost 4 bases and the J gene lost 3 bases, with 20 bases spanning the gap. The germline gives CDR1 GTSNPN, CDR2 SVGIG (reference sequence).

The V gene is TRBV15, the J gene TRBJ1-4; no firm D call. Trimming removed 1 base at V and 2 bases at J, with 8 bases between. Per germline, CDR1 LNHNV and CDR2 YYDKDF (reference sequence). The CDR3 is 15 amino acids. The CDR3 DNA follows: TGTGCCACCAGCAGAGCAAGCGTTACTAATGAAAAACTGTTTTTT. Translated, it gives CATSRASVTNEKLFF.

V is TRBV28 and J is TRBJ1-2, with unresolved D. Germline values: CDR1 MDHEN, CDR2 SYDVKM. Trimming removed 6 bases at V and 4 bases at J, with 15 bases between. The CDR3 runs 14 residues. CDR3 protein: CASREAAATYGYTF. CDR3 sequence (DNA): TGTGCCAGCAGAGAGGCAGCAGCGACCTATGGCTACACCTTC.

The V gene is TRBV28, the J gene TRBJ1-2; D gene uncertain. The germline gives CDR1 MDHEN, CDR2 SYDVKM. V was clipped by 3 bases and J by 7 bases, with 18 bases between them. This CDR3 contains 15 residues. This CDR3 is CASSLSQSLRGGYTF. The CDR3 coding sequence is TGTGCCAGCAGTTTGTCTCAATCGTTACGAGGTGGCTACACCTTC.

The chain employs TRBV27 and TRBJ1-3; D might be TRBD1 (6 bases). Germline CDR1 MNHEY, CDR2 SMNVEV (reference sequence). This CDR3 has 18 amino acids. The V end was cut by 4 bases, the J end by 2 bases, with 21 bases between. The DNA of the CDR3 is TGTGCCAGCAGTTCATCGCCCGGCCTCCAGGGGCCTGGAAACACCATATATTTT. It translates to CASSSSPGLQGPGNTIYF.

This chain joins TRBV6-5 and TRBJ2-2, with 9 bases fitting TRBD1. In germline, CDR1 is MNHEY, CDR2 SVGAGI. With V trimmed by 6 bases and J by 4 bases, 6 bases remained unmatched. The CDR3 extends over 15 amino acids. The CDR3 sequence: CASRNGQGITGELFF. In nucleotides, the CDR3 is TGTGCCAGCAGAAACGGACAGGGGATCACCGGGGAGCTGTTTTTT.

The V and J genes are TRBV7-8 and TRBJ1-2; TRBD1 matches 11 bases. The CDR3 totals 13 residues. From germline, CDR1 is SGHVS and CDR2 FQNEAQ. The V and J ends lost 5 bases and 10 bases, in that order; junction bases with no gene match: 6. The CDR3 DNA is TGTGCCAGCAGCACCCGGACAGGGGGCGACTACACCTTC. Its protein is CASSTRTGGDYTF.

The rearrangement links TRBV20-1 to TRBJ1-2; the D gene is possibly TRBD1 (5 bases). Trimming left V 7 bases short and J 6 bases short, with 12 bases between. Germline V lookup: CDR1 DFQATT, CDR2 SNEGSKA (reference sequence). The CDR3 loop spans 11 amino acids. CDR3 DNA: TGCAGTGTTCCCGGGGGGGATGGCTACACCTTC. The encoded protein is CSVPGGDGYTF.

The chain uses TRBV5-1 and TRBJ2-3; TRBD2 aligns across 16 bases. V lost 3 bases to trimming and J lost 0 bases; unmatched junction nucleotides: 4. CDR3 size: 18 residues. Looked up from germline, CDR1 is SGHRS and CDR2 is YFSETQ. CDR3 sequence reads: CASSSGLAGGPSTDTQYF. As DNA, the CDR3 is TGCGCCAGCAGCTCGGGACTAGCGGGGGGGCCTAGCACAGATACGCAGTATTTT.

V usage is TRBV14 and J usage is TRBJ2-3; 9 nucleotides align to TRBD2. Germline V gives CDR1 SGHDN, CDR2 FVKESK. The CDR3 is 17 amino acids. Germline trimming cut 4 bases from V and 0 bases from J; bases unmatched to any gene: 8. CDR3 coding DNA: TGTGCCAGCAGCCGGCTAGCGGGACCCCGAAGCACAGATACGCAGTATTTT. This translates into CASSRLAGPRSTDTQYF. Based on the CDR3 plus reference TRBV14 and TRBJ2-3, the full variable domain is EAGVTQFPSHSVIEKGQTVTLRCDPISGHDNLYWYRRVMGKEIKFLLHFVKESKQDESGMPNNRFLAERTGGTYSTLKVQPAELEDSGVYFCASSRLAGPRSTDTQYFGPGTRLTVL.